The text below deals with one TCR beta chain. The specificity of this receptor is unknown. Base-call qualities are not available, and no considerably larger clone is one nucleotide away. The data stem from a study of blood T cell repertoires in COVID-19 (dated by TCRdb to about 2020). Concerning the study at large: Collaborator samples came from the United States, Italy and Spain and covered acute and convalescent phases of COVID-19. Nearly every sample came with metadata listing a de-identified subject ID, COVID-19 status, age in years and sex. The dataset comprised deeply sampled blood TCRbeta repertoires from subjects exposed to, actively infected with, or recovered from COVID-19. The repertoires were made available in a free public database intended to serve as a resource for research on the immune response to SARS-CoV-2. The material from the prospective study consisted of cDNA or gDNA derived from T cells, B-cell-depleted T cells, or PBMCs. Where available, HLA class I and class II types were obtained from metadata supplied by the sample provider rather than from assay-based typing. Samples came from the ongoing ImmuneRACE study (first 160 participants) plus 1,254 subjects from 6 global collaborators.

The research as a whole found: Clinical and demographic metadata were provided uncurated, with the amount varying by source and participant.

CDR1 and CDR2, looked up from the germline V gene, are MNHNS and SASEGT. The junction shows trimming of 4 bases on V and 10 bases on J, plus 20 bases between the germline ends. The CDR3 runs 16 residues from the cysteine to the phenylalanine. The sequence is cut down to CDR3 DNA, 48 bases in frame from base 1. TCRbeta CDR3 regions were amplified from genomic DNA using the immunoSEQ Assay, a bias-controlled multiplex PCR. As for the original processing: Within the assay, amplification of reference gene primers was used to estimate how many nucleated cells each sample contained. To quantify the absolute abundance of each unique TCRbeta CDR3 rearrangement, sequence reads were collapsed and filtered. For each sample, productive Simpson clonality was calculated as the square root of Simpson's diversity index across productive rearrangements. Entries here come from immuneACCESS through TCRdb and include only in-frame sequences with V and J called. Some clones fail to appear in such tables; in the studies checked, an unresolved V gene covers under half of the shortfall, and the cause of the remainder is unknown. Clone size and the V and J calls come from that table; the DNA yielded D and trimming. The sample records fewer than 350,000 clones, around 88% of which are singletons. The ten largest clones add up to about 5.5% of the sample.

Participants in the prospective study were enrolled through a virtual design, were aged roughly 18 to 100 years, and lived in approximately 25 United States geographic areas. In the prospective study, participants were assigned to cohorts based on the clinical history participants reported in a screening survey and a study questionnaire. For ImmuneRACE Cohort 3, a participant was defined as recovered based on two consecutive negative NP/OP PCR tests, clearance by a healthcare professional, or resolution of symptoms. In the prospective study, whole blood, serum and a nasopharyngeal or oropharyngeal swab were collected from each participant by mobile phlebotomists. Over an approximately 2-month period, participants in the prospective study had the option of providing additional blood draws and questionnaires. Blood samples from the prospective study were shipped frozen or at room temperature prior to DNA extraction.

The sample was PBMCs or T cells enriched from blood (not recorded which). The sequence derives from a woman in her forties who had recovered from COVID-19. The rearrangement combines TRBV6-1 with TRBJ1-6; a weak D assignment points to TRBD1 (6 bases agree). CDR3 loop: CASSVNRVKVGSPLHF. The DNA sequence is as follows: TGTGCCAGCAGTGTCAACAGGGTCAAGGTGGGCTCACCCCTCCACTTT.